Listed below are T cell receptor beta chains from one sample, sequenced in a study of T cell repertoires in cytomegalovirus infection. Their cognate antigens are unknown. TCRdb reprocessed the reads via MiXCR and lists one record per CDR3 protein. This repertoire shows some 900,000 distinct CDR3 sequences, 30% to 35% found once; its top ten account for approximately 13%. Sequencing used cultured CD8+ T cells from PBMCs, obtained from culture after CMV antigen stimulation. The receptor source for this set is a human donor in good health (CMV status not recorded). Some clones in this sample may be carry-over from other donors' samples. Each CDR3 is given without its conserved first and last residue. A row's size may be missing; if present it is once, few, many or a size class.

v_call clone_size cdr3_aa
TRBV11-1 few ASSLVGVPNEQF
TRBV27 few ASSLSGTPGANVLT
TRBV28 NA ASSSLGRSASSYNSPLH
TRBV6-1 few ASSVLIGIPRQGLDSGANVLT
TRBV29-1 NA SVDFSGGWAGELF
TRBV12-5 NA ASGLGGTGWNEQF
TRBV6-5 few ASSYLQGLYQETQY
TRBV13 few ASSLRGSGTPYNEQF
TRBV28 few ASHQPVLPNYGYT
TRBV6-6 NA ASSPEGAGELF
TRBV28 NA ASSLRGLASGELF
TRBV19 many ASRDSNQPQH
TRBV6-5 NA ASSEQIDTEAF
TRBV27 NA ASSFVLTGGVREKLF
TRBV5-4 NA ASSLVTEEYEQY
TRBV20-1 few SARNRGYTEAF
TRBV19 NA ASSMGTRGDEQF
TRBV28 NA ASSLGLAAF
TRBV27 few ASKSGAYNSPLH
TRBV6-2/TRBV6-3 NA ASSQRWDGMPYSNQPQH
TRBV7-9 few ASSLEPSGVLQETQY
TRBV6-2/TRBV6-3 NA VSSPVDRETQY
TRBV5-6 few ASSLVARVYGYT
TRBV7-9 NA ASSSGVKVGYT
TRBV7-9 many ASSFWDSYEQY
TRBV7-2 many ASSWTSGGAYEQY
TRBV7-4 NA ASTAGGRQPQH
TRBV12-3/TRBV12-4 NA ASVGQGNYGYT